This T cell receptor (beta chain) was captured in a study of human T cells and chemical hapten exposure. Study background: Patients received weekly diphenylcyclopropenone doses to the scalp throughout the approximately 23-week study.

General study results and limits: The number of TCRs over 1 in 1000 frequency stayed unchanged after DPC.

CDR1 is LNHDA, CDR2 SQIVND, per germline (reference sequence). The trim removed 5 bases at V and 6 bases at J, leaving 9 bases unmatched. CDR3 size: 15 residues. Points on this clonotype: Its antigen is not identified.

Time point meaning: pre-sensitization, week 0. Treatment noted: therapeutic diphenylcyclopropenone sensitization with weekly scalp DPC. MiXCR, run by TCRdb on the RACE reads, gives a single entry per CDR3 protein. The sample has around 380,000 distinct CDR3 sequences, over 5% seen once. This material consisted of whole blood, taken in connection with sensitization to the hapten diphenylcyclopropenone (DPC). The chain uses TRBV19 and TRBJ2-3, with 9 bases identical to TRBD1. This receptor was taken from a woman aged 18-29 years with alopecia areata. Some clones in this sample may be carry-over from other donors' samples. The CDR3 is CASSGDRAVADTQYF. The CDR3 bases are TGTGCCAGTAGTGGGGACAGGGCAGTCGCGGATACGCAGTATTTT.